This T cell receptor (beta chain) was captured in a study of blood T cell repertoires in COVID-19. V shed 5 bases and J shed 0 bases, with 10 bases lying between them. The germline gives CDR1 SEHNR, CDR2 FQNEAQ (reference sequence). This CDR3 is built from 15 residues. Assay: immunoSEQ multiplex PCR; the TCRdb copy retains only in-frame clones and omits some. The repertoire holds 13,000 or so clones, about 88% seen once, with around 2.5% in the top ten. The sequenced sample was peripheral blood. This TCR came from a human donor in a cohort sampled during active COVID-19. The chain joins TRBV7-9 to TRBJ2-2, with D tentatively TRBD2 (6 bases). CDR3 protein: CASSGRGANTGELFF. In DNA form, the CDR3 reads TGTGCCAGCAGCGGGCGCGGGGCGAACACCGGGGAGCTGTTTTTT.